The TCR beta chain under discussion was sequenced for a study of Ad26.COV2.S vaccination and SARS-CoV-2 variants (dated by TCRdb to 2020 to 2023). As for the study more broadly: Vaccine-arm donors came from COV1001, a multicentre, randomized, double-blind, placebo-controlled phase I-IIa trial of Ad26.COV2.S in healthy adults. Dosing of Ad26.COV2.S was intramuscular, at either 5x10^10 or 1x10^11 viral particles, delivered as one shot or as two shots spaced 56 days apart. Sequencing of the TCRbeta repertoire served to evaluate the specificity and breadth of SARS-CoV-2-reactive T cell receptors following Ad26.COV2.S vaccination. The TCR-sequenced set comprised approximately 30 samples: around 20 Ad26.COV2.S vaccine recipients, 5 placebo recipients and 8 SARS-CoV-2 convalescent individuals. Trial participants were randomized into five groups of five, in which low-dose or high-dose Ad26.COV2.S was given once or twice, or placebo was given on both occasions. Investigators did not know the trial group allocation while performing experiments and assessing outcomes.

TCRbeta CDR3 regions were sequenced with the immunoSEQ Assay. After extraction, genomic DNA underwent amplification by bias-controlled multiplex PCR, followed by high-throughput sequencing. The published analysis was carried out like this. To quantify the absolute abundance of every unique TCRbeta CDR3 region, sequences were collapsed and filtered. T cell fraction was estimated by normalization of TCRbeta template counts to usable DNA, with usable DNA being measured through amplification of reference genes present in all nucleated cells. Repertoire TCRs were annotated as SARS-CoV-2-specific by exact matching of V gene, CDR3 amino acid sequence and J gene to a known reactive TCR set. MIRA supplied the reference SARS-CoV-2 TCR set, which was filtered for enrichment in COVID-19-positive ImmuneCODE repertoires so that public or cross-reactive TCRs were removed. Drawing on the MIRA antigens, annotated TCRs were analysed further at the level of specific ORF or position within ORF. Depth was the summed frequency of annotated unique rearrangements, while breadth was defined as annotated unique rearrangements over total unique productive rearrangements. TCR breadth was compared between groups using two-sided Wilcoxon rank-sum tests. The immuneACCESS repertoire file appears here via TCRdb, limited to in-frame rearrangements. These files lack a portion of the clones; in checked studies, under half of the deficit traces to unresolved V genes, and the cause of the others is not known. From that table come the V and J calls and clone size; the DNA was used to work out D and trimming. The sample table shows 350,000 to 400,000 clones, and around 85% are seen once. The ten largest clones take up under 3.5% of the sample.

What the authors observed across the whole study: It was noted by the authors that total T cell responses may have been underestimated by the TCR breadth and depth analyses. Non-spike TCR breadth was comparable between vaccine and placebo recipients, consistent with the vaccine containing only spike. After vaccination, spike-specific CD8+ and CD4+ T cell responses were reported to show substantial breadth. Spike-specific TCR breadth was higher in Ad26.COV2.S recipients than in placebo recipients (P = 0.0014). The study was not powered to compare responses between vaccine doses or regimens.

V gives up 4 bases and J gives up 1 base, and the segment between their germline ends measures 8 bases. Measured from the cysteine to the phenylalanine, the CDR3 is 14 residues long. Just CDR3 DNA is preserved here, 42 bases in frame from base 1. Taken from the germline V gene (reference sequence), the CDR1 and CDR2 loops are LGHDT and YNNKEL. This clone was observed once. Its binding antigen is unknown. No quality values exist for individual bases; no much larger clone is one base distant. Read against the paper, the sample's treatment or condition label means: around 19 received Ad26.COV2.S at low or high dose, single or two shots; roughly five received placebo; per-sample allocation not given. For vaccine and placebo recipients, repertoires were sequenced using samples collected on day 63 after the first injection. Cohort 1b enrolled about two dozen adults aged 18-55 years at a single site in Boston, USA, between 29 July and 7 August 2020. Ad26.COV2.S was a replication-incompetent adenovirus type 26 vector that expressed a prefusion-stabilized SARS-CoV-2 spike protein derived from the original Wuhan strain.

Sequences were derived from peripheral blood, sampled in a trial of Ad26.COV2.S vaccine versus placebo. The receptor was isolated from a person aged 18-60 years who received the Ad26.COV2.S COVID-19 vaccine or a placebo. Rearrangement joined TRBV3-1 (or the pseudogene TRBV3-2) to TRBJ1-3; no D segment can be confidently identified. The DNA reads TGTGCCAGCAGCCCCCTAAGGTCTGGAAACACCATATATTTT. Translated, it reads CASSPLRSGNTIYF.